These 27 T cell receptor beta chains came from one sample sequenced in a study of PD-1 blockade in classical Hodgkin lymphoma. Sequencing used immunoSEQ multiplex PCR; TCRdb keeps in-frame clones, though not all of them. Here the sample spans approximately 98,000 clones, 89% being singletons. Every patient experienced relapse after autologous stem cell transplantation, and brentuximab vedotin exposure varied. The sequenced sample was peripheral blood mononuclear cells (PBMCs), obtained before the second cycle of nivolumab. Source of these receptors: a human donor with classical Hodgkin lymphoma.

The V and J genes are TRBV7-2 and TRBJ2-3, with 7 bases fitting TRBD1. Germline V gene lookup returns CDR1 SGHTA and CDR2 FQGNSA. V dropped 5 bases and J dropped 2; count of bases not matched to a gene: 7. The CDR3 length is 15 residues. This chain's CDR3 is CASSVTGSHTDTQYF. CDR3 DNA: TGTGCCAGCAGCGTGACAGGGTCCCACACAGATACGCAGTATTTT.

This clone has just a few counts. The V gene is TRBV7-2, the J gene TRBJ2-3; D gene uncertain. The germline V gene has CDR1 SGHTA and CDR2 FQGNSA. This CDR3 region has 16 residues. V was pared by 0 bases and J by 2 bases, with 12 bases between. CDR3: CASSLAGPTPTDTQYF. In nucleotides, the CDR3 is TGTGCCAGCAGCTTAGCAGGCCCAACTCCCACAGATACGCAGTATTTT.

CDR3: CASSSGDYGYTF. The CDR3 DNA is TGTGCCAGCAGCAGTGGGGACTATGGCTACACCTTC. This chain joins TRBV5-6 and TRBJ1-2; D is unclear. Germline CDR1 SGHDT, CDR2 YYEEEE. The CDR3 is 12 residues long. The V and J ends lost 4 bases and 3 bases respectively, with 7 bases between them.

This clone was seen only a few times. The CDR3 sequence: CAISESAGDLNTEAFF. The CDR3 DNA is TGTGCCATCAGTGAGTCGGCAGGGGACCTGAACACTGAAGCTTTCTTT. V gene TRBV10-3 combines with J gene TRBJ1-1, with a weak D call TRBD1 (6 bases). V lost 0 bases, J lost 0 bases, and 11 bases lay in between. The CDR3 sequence is 16 residues long. CDR1 and CDR2 from the germline V gene are ENHRY and SYGVKD.

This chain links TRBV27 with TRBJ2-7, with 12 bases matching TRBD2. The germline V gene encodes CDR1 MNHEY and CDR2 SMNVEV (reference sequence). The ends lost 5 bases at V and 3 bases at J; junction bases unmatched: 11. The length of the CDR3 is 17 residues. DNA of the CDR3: TGTGCCAGCAGTCTGCAATGGACTAGCGGGACCCGCTACGAGCAGTACTTC. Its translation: CASSLQWTSGTRYEQYF.

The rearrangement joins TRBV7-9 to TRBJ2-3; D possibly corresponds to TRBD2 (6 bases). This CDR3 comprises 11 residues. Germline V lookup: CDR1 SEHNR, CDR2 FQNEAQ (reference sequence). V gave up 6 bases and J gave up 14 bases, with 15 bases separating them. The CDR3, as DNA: TGTGCCAGCAGGGGGACTCTCGAGTCGTATTTT. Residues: CASRGTLESYF.

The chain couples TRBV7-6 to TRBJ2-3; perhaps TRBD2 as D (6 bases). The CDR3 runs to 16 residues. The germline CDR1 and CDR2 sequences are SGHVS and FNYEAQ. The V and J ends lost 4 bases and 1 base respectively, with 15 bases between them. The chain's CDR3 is CASSSDSGGGTDTQYF. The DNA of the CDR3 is TGTGCCAGCAGCTCCGATAGCGGTGGGGGCACAGATACGCAGTATTTT.

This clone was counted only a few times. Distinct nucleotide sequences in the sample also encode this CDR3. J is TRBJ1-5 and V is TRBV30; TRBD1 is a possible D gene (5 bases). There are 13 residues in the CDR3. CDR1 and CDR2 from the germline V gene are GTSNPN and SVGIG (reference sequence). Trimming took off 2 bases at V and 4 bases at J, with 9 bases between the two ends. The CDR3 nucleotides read TGTGCCTGGAGTCCAGGGTCAAATCAGCCCCAGCATTTT. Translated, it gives CAWSPGSNQPQHF.

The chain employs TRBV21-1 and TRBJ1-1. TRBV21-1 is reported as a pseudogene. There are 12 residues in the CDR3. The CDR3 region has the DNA TGTGCCAGCAGCAAAGAGGCAGCTGAAGCTTTCTTT. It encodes CASSKEAAEAFF.

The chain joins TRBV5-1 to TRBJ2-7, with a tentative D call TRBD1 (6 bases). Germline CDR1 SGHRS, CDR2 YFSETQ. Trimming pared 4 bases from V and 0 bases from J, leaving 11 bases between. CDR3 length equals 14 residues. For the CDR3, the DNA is TGCGCCAGCAGCACCGACAGGAACTCCTACGAGCAGTACTTC. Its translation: CASSTDRNSYEQYF.

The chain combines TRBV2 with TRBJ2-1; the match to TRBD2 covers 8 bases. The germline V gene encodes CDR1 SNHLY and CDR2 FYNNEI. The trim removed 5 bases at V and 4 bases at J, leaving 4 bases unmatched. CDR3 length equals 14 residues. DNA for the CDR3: TGTGCCAGCAGTATGACTAGCGCATACAATGAGCAGTTCTTC. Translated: CASSMTSAYNEQFF.

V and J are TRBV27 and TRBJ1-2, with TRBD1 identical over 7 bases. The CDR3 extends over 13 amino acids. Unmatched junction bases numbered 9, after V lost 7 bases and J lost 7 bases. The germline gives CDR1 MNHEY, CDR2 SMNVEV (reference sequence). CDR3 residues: CASTTTGLLGYTF. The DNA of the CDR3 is TGTGCCAGCACAACGACAGGGCTCCTTGGCTACACCTTC.

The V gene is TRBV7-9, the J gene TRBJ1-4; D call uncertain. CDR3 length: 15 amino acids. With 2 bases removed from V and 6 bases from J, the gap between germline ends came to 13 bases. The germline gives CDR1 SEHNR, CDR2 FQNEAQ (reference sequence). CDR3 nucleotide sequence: TGTGCCAGCAGCTTATGGATTATGGCGGATGAAAAACTGTTTTTT. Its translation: CASSLWIMADEKLFF.

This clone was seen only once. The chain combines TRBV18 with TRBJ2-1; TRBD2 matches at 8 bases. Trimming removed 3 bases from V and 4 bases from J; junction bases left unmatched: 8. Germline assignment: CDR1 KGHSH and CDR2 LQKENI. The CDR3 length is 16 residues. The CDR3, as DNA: TGTGCCAGCTCACCTCTAACTAGCGGAGCTTACAATGAGCAGTTCTTC. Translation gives CASSPLTSGAYNEQFF.

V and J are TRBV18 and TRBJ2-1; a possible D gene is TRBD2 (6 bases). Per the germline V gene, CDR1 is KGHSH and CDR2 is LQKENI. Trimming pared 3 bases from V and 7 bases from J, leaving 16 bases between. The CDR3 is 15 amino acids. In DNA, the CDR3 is TGTGCCAGCTCACCGGGCGGATCCGGGGGAAATGAGCAGTTCTTC. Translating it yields CASSPGGSGGNEQFF.

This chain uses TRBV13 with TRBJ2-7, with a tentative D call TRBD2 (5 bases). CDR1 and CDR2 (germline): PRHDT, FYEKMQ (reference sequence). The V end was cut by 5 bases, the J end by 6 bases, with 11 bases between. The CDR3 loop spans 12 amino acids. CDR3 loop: CASSPLRGEQYF. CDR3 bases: TGTGCCAGCAGCCCCCTTCGGGGCGAGCAGTACTTC.

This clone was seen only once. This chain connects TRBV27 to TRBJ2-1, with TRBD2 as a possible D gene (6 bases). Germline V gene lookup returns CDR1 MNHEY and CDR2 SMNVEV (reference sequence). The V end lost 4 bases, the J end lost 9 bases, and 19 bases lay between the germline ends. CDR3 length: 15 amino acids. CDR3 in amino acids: CASSSPRPLRGEQFF. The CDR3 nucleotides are TGTGCCAGCAGTTCCCCACGGCCCCTGCGGGGTGAGCAGTTCTTC.

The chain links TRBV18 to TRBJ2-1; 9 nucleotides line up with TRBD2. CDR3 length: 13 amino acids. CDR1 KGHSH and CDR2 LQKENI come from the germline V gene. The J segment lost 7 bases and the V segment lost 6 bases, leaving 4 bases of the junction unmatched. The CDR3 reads CASSQLAGNEQFF. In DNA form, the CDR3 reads TGTGCCAGCTCGCAACTAGCGGGTAATGAGCAGTTCTTC.

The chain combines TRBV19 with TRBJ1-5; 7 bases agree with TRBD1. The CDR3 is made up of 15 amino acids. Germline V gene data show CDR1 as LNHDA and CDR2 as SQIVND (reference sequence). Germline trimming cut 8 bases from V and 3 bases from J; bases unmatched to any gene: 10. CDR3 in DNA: TGTGCCAGTGACAGGGAATTGGATGTCAATCAGCCCCAGCATTTT. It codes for CASDRELDVNQPQHF.

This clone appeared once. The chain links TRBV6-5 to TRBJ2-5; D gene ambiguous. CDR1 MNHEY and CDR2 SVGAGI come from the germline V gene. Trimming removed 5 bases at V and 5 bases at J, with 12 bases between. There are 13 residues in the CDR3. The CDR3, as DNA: TGTGCCAGCAGTCTATCACATGGGGAGACCCAGTACTTC. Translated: CASSLSHGETQYF.

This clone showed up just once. The CDR3 loop reads CASRGVLTNYGYTF. For the CDR3, the DNA is TGTGCCAGCAGAGGGGTATTAACAAACTATGGCTACACCTTC. The rearrangement links TRBV6-5 to TRBJ1-2; D is perhaps TRBD1 (5 bases). V lost 6 bases and J 2 bases, leaving 13 bases between the germline ends. Germline values: CDR1 MNHEY, CDR2 SVGAGI. The CDR3 is 14 residues long.

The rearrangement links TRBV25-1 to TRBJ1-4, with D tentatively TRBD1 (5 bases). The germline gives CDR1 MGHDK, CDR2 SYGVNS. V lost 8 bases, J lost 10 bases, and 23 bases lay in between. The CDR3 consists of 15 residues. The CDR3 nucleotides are TGTGCCAGCCGGGGGGGGGACGGAGTTGGGCGAAAACTGTTTTTT. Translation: CASRGGDGVGRKLFF.

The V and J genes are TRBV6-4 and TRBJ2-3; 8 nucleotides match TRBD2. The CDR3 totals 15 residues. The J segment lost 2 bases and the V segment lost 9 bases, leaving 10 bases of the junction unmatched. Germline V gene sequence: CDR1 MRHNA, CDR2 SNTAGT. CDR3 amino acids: CASRTSPDPTDTQYF. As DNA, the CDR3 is TGTGCCAGTAGGACTAGCCCGGATCCCACAGATACGCAGTATTTT.

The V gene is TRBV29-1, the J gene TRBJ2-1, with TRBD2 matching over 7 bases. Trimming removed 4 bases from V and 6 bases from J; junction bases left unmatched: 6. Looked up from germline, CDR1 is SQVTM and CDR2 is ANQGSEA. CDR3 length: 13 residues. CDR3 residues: CSVAGREFNEQFF. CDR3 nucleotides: TGCAGCGTTGCGGGGCGGGAGTTCAATGAGCAGTTCTTC.

CDR3 nucleotides: TGCGCCAGCAGCCAAGGACTAGCGGGAGGGGGTTACCAAGAGACCCAGTACTTC. Its translation is CASSQGLAGGGYQETQYF. The chain recombines TRBV4-1 with TRBJ2-5; 14 bases align to TRBD2. V dropped 1 base and J dropped 0; count of bases not matched to a gene: 4. The CDR3 has 18 amino acids. Germline CDR1 is MGHRA and CDR2 is YSYEKL.

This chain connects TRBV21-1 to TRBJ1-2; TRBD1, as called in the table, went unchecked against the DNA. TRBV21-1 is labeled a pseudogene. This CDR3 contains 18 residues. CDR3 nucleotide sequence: TGTGCCAGCAGCAAACCCAAATCCCGACAGACCACGCATTATGGCTACACCTTC. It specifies CASSKPKSRQTTHYGYTF.

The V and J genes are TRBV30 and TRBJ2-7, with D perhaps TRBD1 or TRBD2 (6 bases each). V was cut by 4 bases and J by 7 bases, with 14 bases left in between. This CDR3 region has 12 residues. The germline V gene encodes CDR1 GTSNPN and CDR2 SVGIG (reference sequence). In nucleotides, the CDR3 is TGTGCCTGGAAGGGGGGCGCGGGTGAGCAGTACTTC. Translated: CAWKGGAGEQYF.